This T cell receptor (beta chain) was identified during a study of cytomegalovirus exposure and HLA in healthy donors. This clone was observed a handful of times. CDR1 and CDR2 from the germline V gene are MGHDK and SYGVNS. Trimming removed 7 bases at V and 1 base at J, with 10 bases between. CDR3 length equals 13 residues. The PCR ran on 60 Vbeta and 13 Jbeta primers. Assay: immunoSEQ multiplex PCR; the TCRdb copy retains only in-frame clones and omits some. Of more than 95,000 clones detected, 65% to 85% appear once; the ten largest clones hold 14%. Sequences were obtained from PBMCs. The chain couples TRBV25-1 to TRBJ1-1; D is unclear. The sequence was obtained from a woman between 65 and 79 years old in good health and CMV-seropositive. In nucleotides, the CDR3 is TGTGCCAGCATTGGGCCCTGGAACACTGAAGCTTTCTTT. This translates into CASIGPWNTEAFF.